These 32 T cell receptor beta chains were sequenced from one sample in a study of immune characterization of retroperitoneal liposarcoma. TCRdb reprocessed the PCR reads with MiXCR, giving one entry per CDR3 protein. This sample has around 11,000 distinct CDR3 sequences, with approximately 35% found just once. Specimen: tumor tissue. The receptors originated from a male donor with retroperitoneal liposarcoma.

This clonotype has a handful of counts. The genes are TRBV6-1 and TRBJ2-7; D remains unclear. This CDR3 comprises 13 residues. Germline CDR1 is MNHNS and CDR2 is SASEGT. Deletions cut 2 bases from V and 5 bases from J, with 10 bases between. CDR3 sequence reads: CASSEIRKDEQYF. CDR3 DNA: TGTGCCAGCAGTGAAATTCGGAAGGACGAGCAGTACTTC.

The chain joins TRBV12-3 or TRBV12-4 to TRBJ2-7, with 7 positions matching TRBD1. With the DNA end fitting TRBJ2-5 better, the J assignment may be wrong. The CDR3 runs to 16 residues. The CDR3 here is CASSINRGRGIQTQYF. The CDR3 DNA follows: TGTGCCAGCAGCATAAACCGGGGCAGGGGGATTCAGACCCAGTACTTC.

The table lists this clonotype with a few counts. The rearrangement uses TRBV6-1 and TRBJ2-1; 9 positions agree with TRBD2. The CDR3 runs 15 residues. Germline CDR1 MNHNS, CDR2 SASEGT. Unmatched junction bases numbered 15, after V lost 5 bases and J lost 13 bases. The CDR3 spells CASSSLAGNQETQFF. The CDR3 coding sequence is TGTGCCAGCAGTTCGCTAGCGGGGAACCAAGAGACCCAGTTCTTC.

This clonotype was counted a few times. The chain couples TRBV27 to TRBJ2-1, with 7 bases lining up with TRBD2. Germline values: CDR1 MNHEY, CDR2 SMNVEV (reference sequence). The CDR3 covers 15 residues. V lost 0 bases to trimming and J lost 2 bases; unmatched junction nucleotides: 1. As DNA, the CDR3 is TGTGCCAGCAGTTTATCGGGGGGGGCCTACAATGAGCAGTTCTTC. The encoded protein is CASSLSGGAYNEQFF.

This clonotype appeared many times. CDR3 loop: CASSFFSGVNYNEQFF. The CDR3 DNA follows: TGTGCCAGCAGTTTCTTTTCGGGGGTCAATTACAATGAGCAGTTCTTC. The rearrangement uses TRBV6-6 and TRBJ2-1; D may be TRBD2 (6 bases). This CDR3 has 16 residues. CDR1 is MNHNY, CDR2 SVGAGI, per germline (reference sequence). V was pared by 4 bases and J by 4 bases, with 17 bases between.

A few counts support this clonotype. V gene TRBV11-2 combines with J gene TRBJ1-4; D perhaps matches TRBD1 (6 bases). The CDR3 covers 15 residues. Trimming took 8 bases from V and 4 from J, leaving 17 bases between them. Germline CDR1 and CDR2: SGHAT and FQNNGV. CDR3 in DNA: TGTGCCAGCGGACCGTTAGGGGGGAGTAATGAAAAACTGTTTTTT. Protein product: CASGPLGGSNEKLFF.

This chain joins TRBV24-1 and TRBJ2-3; no definite D call. The closer fit of TRBJ2-5 to the DNA end suggests the J call may be wrong. Looked up from germline, CDR1 is KGHDR and CDR2 is SFDVKD. CDR3 length: 15 residues. In nucleotides, the CDR3 is TGTGCCACCAGTGACCTCGACCCCATCGGGGAGACCCAGTACTTC. Translated, it gives CATSDLDPIGETQYF.

J is TRBJ1-4 and V is TRBV7-6; D possibly corresponds to TRBD1 (5 bases). The V end lost 5 bases, the J end lost 8 bases, and 27 bases lay between the germline ends. CDR3 length: 18 residues. Germline V gene lookup returns CDR1 SGHVS and CDR2 FNYEAQ. CDR3 sequence: CASSPQPSGTAKGEKLFF. The CDR3 nucleotides read TGTGCCAGCAGCCCTCAACCGTCCGGGACCGCGAAGGGGGAAAAACTGTTTTTT.

This clonotype showed up many times. This rearrangement joins TRBV7-2 to TRBJ2-4, with 7 bases identical to TRBD2. Trimming removed 5 bases from V and 9 bases from J; junction bases left unmatched: 10. CDR3 size: 14 residues. In germline, CDR1 is SGHTA, CDR2 FQGNSA. Here the CDR3 reads CASSPGGSRAIQYF. CDR3 DNA sequence: TGTGCCAGCAGCCCAGGCGGGAGCAGGGCCATTCAGTACTTC.

As for this clonotype: A much larger clone differs by one base, so this may be a read error. This sequence joins TRBV11-3 and TRBJ2-1; 7 nucleotides match TRBD2. Germline V CDR1 and CDR2: SGHNT, YENEEA. The CDR3 has 18 residues. With 5 bases clipped from V and 10 bases from J, the junction kept 23 bases outside the gene matches. The CDR3 reads CASSPGAGEGTFSHEQFF. CDR3 coding DNA: TGTGCCAGCAGCCCCGGGGCGGGAGAAGGGACCTTCTCCCACGAGCAGTTCTTC. The variable domain in full, completed from reference TRBV11-3 and TRBJ2-1, reads EAGVVQSPRYKIIEKKQPVAFWCNPISGHNTLYWYLQNLGQGPELLIRYENEEAVDDSQLPKDRFSAERLKGVDSTLKIQPAELGDSAVYLCASSPGAGEGTFSHEQFFGPGTRLTVL.

V and J are TRBV6-1 and TRBJ2-3; D ambiguous. Germline V gene sequence: CDR1 MNHNS, CDR2 SASEGT. The CDR3 is 12 amino acids. The germline V and J ends were trimmed by 6 bases and 6 bases, with 10 bases remaining between them. This CDR3 reads CASSQGYDTQYF. CDR3 nucleotides: TGTGCCAGCAGCCAAGGTTATGATACGCAGTATTTT.

This clonotype was observed a few times. The V call is TRBV7-6, the J call TRBJ2-1, with D uncertain. The end of the DNA is better explained by TRBJ2-7, so the J call may be wrong. This CDR3 comprises 17 residues. The germline V gene encodes CDR1 SGHVS and CDR2 FNYEAQ. In DNA, the CDR3 is TGTGCCAGCAGCTACGAACTGGGAATATCTCCCTACAATGAGCAGTACTTC. It encodes CASSYELGISPYNEQYF.

The chain combines TRBV10-3 with TRBJ2-1, with 7 bases identical to TRBD1. The CDR3 runs to 14 residues. The J segment lost 10 bases and the V segment lost 3 bases, leaving 9 bases of the junction unmatched. From germline, CDR1 is ENHRY and CDR2 SYGVKD. DNA for the CDR3: TGTGCCATCAGTGAATGGGACAGTCGGGCCGAGCAGTTCTTC. Translation gives CAISEWDSRAEQFF.

The rearrangement uses TRBV10-1 and TRBJ2-2; D may be TRBD2 (6 bases). The CDR3 length is 14 residues. Germline V lookup: CDR1 WNHNN, CDR2 SYGVQD (reference sequence). V was clipped by 10 bases and J by 0 bases, with 12 bases between them. The CDR3 here is CAIRTIANTGELFF. CDR3 bases: TGCGCCATCCGGACTATCGCGAACACCGGGGAGCTGTTTTTT.

This clonotype counts as medium-sized (0.01 to 0.1%). The rearrangement links TRBV6-1 to TRBJ2-1; the D is unclear. The germline CDR1 and CDR2 sequences are MNHNS and SASEGT. CDR3 length equals 14 residues. V was clipped by 10 bases and J by 2 bases, with 15 bases between them. In DNA form, the CDR3 reads TGTGCCAACTCAAGGGCTAAGGCCTACAATGAGCAGTTCTTC. As protein: CANSRAKAYNEQFF.

The V gene is TRBV25-1, the J gene TRBJ2-3; 7 nucleotides line up with TRBD1. The J call may be mistaken, given a closer DNA end match to TRBJ2-5. Germline CDR1 MGHDK, CDR2 SYGVNS. The CDR3 length is 15 residues. The CDR3 bases are TGTGCCAGCACCCCGACAGGGTTTGGGGGAGAGACCCAGTACTTC. Residues: CASTPTGFGGETQYF.

The chain recombines TRBV11-2 with TRBJ2-1, with D possibly matching TRBD2 (7 bases). Germline assignment: CDR1 SGHAT and CDR2 FQNNGV. There are 15 residues in the CDR3. V was shortened by 1 base and J by 10 bases, with 17 bases between the two germline ends. The CDR3 protein is CASSLVGGGSYEQFF. The CDR3 DNA reads as TGTGCCAGCAGCTTAGTGGGCGGGGGCTCCTACGAGCAGTTCTTC.

This clonotype is medium-sized (0.01 to 0.1%) within its sample. The rearrangement uses TRBV6-1 and TRBJ2-1; D is possibly TRBD1 (6 bases). Deletions cut 2 bases from V and 10 bases from J, with 9 bases between. This CDR3 region has 12 residues. The germline V gene encodes CDR1 MNHNS and CDR2 SASEGT. The CDR3 nucleotides are TGTGCCAGCAGTGAAAGGGGGACAGAGCAGTTCTTC. It codes for CASSERGTEQFF.

This clonotype is classed as medium-sized (0.01 to 0.1%). This sequence joins TRBV7-2 and TRBJ2-6; tentative D call: TRBD2 (6 bases). The V gene's germline CDR1 is SGHTA and CDR2 FQGNSA. The CDR3 sequence is 16 residues long. Trimming removed 5 bases at V and 2 bases at J, with 13 bases between. CDR3 bases: TGTGCCAGCAGCCCAAGGCGGGGTCCTGGGGCCAACGTCCTGACTTTC. Its protein is CASSPRRGPGANVLTF.

The gene calls are TRBV27 and TRBJ2-4, with D uncertain. The CDR3 sequence is 14 residues long. The germline V and J ends were trimmed by 6 bases and 13 bases, with 22 bases remaining between them. Germline lookup yields CDR1 MNHEY and CDR2 SMNVEV (reference sequence). This CDR3 reads CASSVQRNRNEQYF. For the CDR3, the DNA is TGTGCCAGCAGCGTGCAAAGGAATCGGAATGAGCAGTACTTC.

This clonotype was observed a handful of times. The rearrangement uses TRBV6-1 and TRBJ2-5; 12 bases agree with TRBD2. After removal of 3 bases from V and 5 bases from J, the junction contained 4 bases not matched to a gene. This CDR3 contains 15 residues. Germline lookup yields CDR1 MNHNS and CDR2 SASEGT. DNA for the CDR3: TGTGCCAGCAGTGACCTAGCGGGGGGGCAGGAGACCCAGTACTTC. The encoded protein is CASSDLAGGQETQYF.

This clonotype occurred a few times. The chain is built from TRBV7-2 and TRBJ2-7; TRBD1 matches 7 bases. The DNA end lines up better with TRBJ2-1; the J call may be wrong. The CDR3 spans 16 residues. The V gene's germline CDR1 is SGHTA and CDR2 FQGNSA. The CDR3 region is CASSLVVDRVGFEQFF. The CDR3, as DNA: TGTGCCAGCAGCTTAGTTGTCGACAGGGTAGGATTTGAGCAGTTCTTC.

The DNA of the CDR3 is TGTGCCAGCAGTTACTCGGGGCCCCTGGACGAGCAGTACTTC. Its translation is CASSYSGPLDEQYF. The chain is built from TRBV6-6 and TRBJ2-4; D may be TRBD1 (5 bases). The J call may not be correct, given that the DNA end is closer to TRBJ2-7. The CDR3 runs 14 residues. The germline CDR1 and CDR2 sequences are MNHNY and SVGAGI (reference sequence).

In this sample, this clonotype turned up many times. V and J are TRBV7-6 and TRBJ2-7; no definite D call. The CDR3 is 11 residues long. Germline values: CDR1 SGHVS, CDR2 FNYEAQ. Trimming removed 5 bases at V and 3 bases at J, with 5 bases between. The CDR3 DNA reads TGTGCCAGCAGCCCCCTCTACGAGCAGTACTTC. Its translation: CASSPLYEQYF.

Only a few counts were recorded for this clonotype. This sequence joins TRBV7-2 and TRBJ2-6; D uncertain. With 10 bases removed from V and 0 bases from J, the gap between germline ends came to 10 bases. CDR1 and CDR2 from the germline V gene are SGHTA and FQGNSA. This CDR3 is built from 14 residues. CDR3 sequence (DNA): TGTGCCAACCCCTCCGCCTCTGGGGCCAACGTCCTGACTTTC. It codes for CANPSASGANVLTF.

In regard to this clonotype: A much larger clone differs by one base, so this may be a read error. V usage is TRBV7-2 and J usage is TRBJ1-2; D is uncertain. This CDR3 has 13 residues. Looked up from germline, CDR1 is SGHTA and CDR2 is FQGNSA. In DNA form, the CDR3 reads TGTGCCAGCAGCCGCGCGGGTCCCTATGACTACACCTTC. Translated, it gives CASSRAGPYDYTF.

This clonotype was recorded at least ten times. This chain connects TRBV6-1 to TRBJ2-1, with D unclear. This CDR3 is built from 15 residues. CDR1 is MNHNS and CDR2 is SASEGT in the germline V gene. Trimming pared 2 bases from V and 10 bases from J, leaving 18 bases between. DNA for the CDR3: TGTGCCAGCAGTGAAATGGTAGGTGGGTTCTACGAGCAGTTCTTC. The encoded protein is CASSEMVGGFYEQFF.

The chain is built from TRBV6-5 and TRBJ2-5; D may correspond to TRBD1 or TRBD2 (5 bases each). V was shortened by 1 base and J by 2 bases, with 17 bases between the two germline ends. The CDR3 has 17 amino acids. The germline V gene encodes CDR1 MNHEY and CDR2 SVGAGI. Here the CDR3 reads CASSYWGFGDGQETQYF. The CDR3 nucleotides read TGTGCCAGCAGTTACTGGGGGTTCGGGGACGGACAAGAGACCCAGTACTTC.

This clonotype was detected ten times or more. The chain carries TRBV7-2 and TRBJ2-5; a possible D gene is TRBD2 (5 bases). CDR3 size: 15 residues. V was shortened by 1 base and J by 11 bases, with 20 bases between the two germline ends. Looked up from germline, CDR1 is SGHTA and CDR2 is FQGNSA. The CDR3: CASSLDGGTFNEQYF. The CDR3 DNA reads as TGTGCCAGCAGCTTAGATGGAGGCACTTTCAATGAGCAGTACTTC.

This clonotype was detected only a few times. The chain is built from TRBV20-1 and TRBJ2-1; D is undetermined. This CDR3 region has 19 residues. The V and J ends lost 3 bases and 2 bases respectively, with 26 bases between them. CDR1 is DFQATT, CDR2 SNEGSKA, per germline (reference sequence). The CDR3 DNA follows: TGCAGTGCTAGTATTTCGGAATATACAGCAGCACATGCCTACAATGAGCAGTTCTTC. Its translation: CSASISEYTAAHAYNEQFF.

This clonotype was found a few times. The chain is built from TRBV7-2 and TRBJ1-2; no reliable D call. Per germline, CDR1 SGHTA and CDR2 FQGNSA. This CDR3 comprises 15 residues. Trimming removed 3 bases from V and 8 bases from J, with 19 bases in between. The CDR3 bases are TGTGCCAGCAGCTTTAGCGTGGCGGCCTTCGAGGGCTACACCTTC. It yields the protein CASSFSVAAFEGYTF.

The V call is TRBV10-3, the J call TRBJ2-1, with D unclear. The CDR3 extends over 14 amino acids. CDR1 is ENHRY and CDR2 is SYGVKD in the germline V gene. The V end lost 6 bases, the J end lost 0 bases, and 9 bases lay between the germline ends. The CDR3, as DNA: TGTGCCATCAGGAATGGAAGCTCCTACAATGAGCAGTTCTTC. It codes for CAIRNGSSYNEQFF.